This TCR beta chain was recorded in a study of cytomegalovirus exposure and HLA in healthy donors. Worth noting for this clone: The antigen is unknown.

The J segment lost 8 bases and the V segment lost 11 bases, leaving 14 bases of the junction unmatched. The CDR3 loop spans 13 amino acids. CDR1 is LNHNV, CDR2 YYDKDF, per germline (reference sequence). 13 Jbeta primers and 60 Vbeta primers were used for the PCR. Sequenced by immunoSEQ multiplex PCR; TCRdb stores in-frame clones only, minus some. The repertoire holds more than 95,000 clones, with around 79% as singletons. Study observations and caveats: With further analysis later on, most CMV-associated TCR beta chains appeared HLA-restricted. Cytomegalovirus-associated TCR beta chains were listed, numbering around 150. A later analysis showed TCR association rates differing by HLA locus, peaking at DRB1 and lowest at HLA-C. A link between a missense DCLRE1C variant and TCR beta V- and J-gene trimming emerged from a later analysis.

The V and J genes are TRBV15 and TRBJ1-2, with 7 bases identical to TRBD1. The receptor was isolated from a man between 60 and 70 years old in good health and CMV-seropositive. Sequenced input: PBMCs. In nucleotides, the CDR3 is TGTGCCCCGATTTCGACAGGGCTTAGGGGCTACACCTTC. Its translation: CAPISTGLRGYTF.